Listed below are T cell receptor beta chains from one sample, sequenced in a study of blood T cell repertoires in COVID-19. Clones were read by immunoSEQ multiplex PCR, and TCRdb kept only the in-frame ones, dropping some. The sample carries some 97,000 clones, roughly 84% recorded once. The sample consisted of peripheral blood. These receptors came from a human donor in a cohort sampled during active COVID-19. The CDR3 runs from the conserved cysteine through the conserved F or W. Each record gives: D gene, V gene, J gene, clone size, CDR3 DNA, CDR3 protein. D genes are given only for firm matches. A row's size may be missing; if present it is once, few, many or a size class.

.	TRBV5-1	TRBJ2-3	once	TGCGCCAGCAGCTTGGTTAGCTCCCTCGTACACGATACGCAGTATTTT	CASSLVSSLVHDTQYF
TRBD1	TRBV19	TRBJ1-4	.	TGTGCCTGCCGGACAGGAGGGTATGAAAAACTGTTTTTT	CACRTGGYEKLFF
.	TRBV3-1/TRBV3-2	TRBJ1-6	.	TGTGCCAGCACCCTCCGGGAAAATAATTCACCCCTCCACTTT	CASTLRENNSPLHF
TRBD1	TRBV2	TRBJ2-1	.	TGTGCCAGCTGCCGGGCAGGGGGCAATGAGCAGTTCTTC	CASCRAGGNEQFF
.	TRBV7-9	TRBJ1-2	.	TGTGCCAGCAGCCTGACTGACGGGAACTATGGCTACACCTTC	CASSLTDGNYGYTF
.	TRBV7-9	TRBJ1-2	.	TGTGCCAGCAGCTTTCCGGGGATTGGAGCTAACTATGGCTACACCTTC	CASSFPGIGANYGYTF
TRBD1	TRBV2	TRBJ1-2	once	TGTGCCAGAGGGACAGGGGGAGACTATGGCTACACCTTC	CARGTGGDYGYTF
.	TRBV5-1	TRBJ2-5	.	TGCGCCAGCAGCTCAACAGGGTCGGAGACCCAGTACTTC	CASSSTGSETQYF
TRBD1	TRBV7-2	TRBJ2-5	.	TGTGCCAGCAGCTTTGGACAGGAAGAGACCCAGTACTTC	CASSFGQEETQYF
.	TRBV4-3	TRBJ1-2	.	TGCGCCAGCAGCCAAGATCAGGTCTATGGCTACACCTTC	CASSQDQVYGYTF
TRBD1	TRBV30	TRBJ1-5	.	TGTGCCTGGAGTAAGGGACAGGGTCAGCCCCAGCATTTT	CAWSKGQGQPQHF
TRBD2	TRBV27	TRBJ2-5	few	TGTGCCAGCAGGAGAGATTCTAGCGGGGGGGCCCAAGAGACCCAGTACTTC	CASRRDSSGGAQETQYF
.	TRBV13	TRBJ1-1	.	TGTGCCAGCAGCTTAGTGGCAGGGATAGATACTGAAGCTTTCTTT	CASSLVAGIDTEAFF
.	TRBV29-1	TRBJ2-7	.	TGCAGCGTTGAAACCTACTCCTACGAGCAGTACTTC	CSVETYSYEQYF
TRBD1	TRBV27	TRBJ1-2	.	TGTGCCAGCAGTTCGGGACAGCTCTATGGCTACACCTTC	CASSSGQLYGYTF
.	TRBV9	TRBJ1-2	.	TGTGCCAGCAGCAAAACAGGGACCTATGGCTACACCTTC	CASSKTGTYGYTF
.	TRBV6-2/TRBV6-3	TRBJ2-7	.	TGTGCCAGCAGTCCCGTGGGGGGACTGGCGGGATCGCTCGAGCAGTACTTC	CASSPVGGLAGSLEQYF
TRBD2	TRBV6-6	TRBJ2-2	.	TGTGCCAGCAGTCAGACCGGGACTAGCGGGCGCACCGGGGAGCTGTTTTTT	CASSQTGTSGRTGELFF
.	TRBV7-9	TRBJ2-1	.	TGTGCCAGCAGCCTCAACTATGGGGAGCAGTTCTTC	CASSLNYGEQFF
TRBD2	TRBV4-3	TRBJ2-1	once	TGCGCCAGCAGCCTCCGGGGGCTAGCGGGGAGTAATGAGCAGTTCTTC	CASSLRGLAGSNEQFF
.	TRBV19	TRBJ2-7	once	TGTGCCAGTAGCCGTCAGGGCTACGAGCAGTACTTC	CASSRQGYEQYF